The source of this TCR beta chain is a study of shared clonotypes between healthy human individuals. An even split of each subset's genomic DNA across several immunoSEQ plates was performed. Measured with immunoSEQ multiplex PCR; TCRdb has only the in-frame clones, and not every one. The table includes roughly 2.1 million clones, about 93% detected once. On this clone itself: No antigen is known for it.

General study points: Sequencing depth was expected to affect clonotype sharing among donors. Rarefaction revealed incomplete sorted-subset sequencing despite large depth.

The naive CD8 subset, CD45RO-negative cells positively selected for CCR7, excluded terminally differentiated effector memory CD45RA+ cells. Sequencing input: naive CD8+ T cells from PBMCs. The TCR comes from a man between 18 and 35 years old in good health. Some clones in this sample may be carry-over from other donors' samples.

DNA of the CDR3: TGTGCCAGCAGTGAACAGTTGAATCAGCCCCAGCATTTT. Protein product: CASSEQLNQPQHF. The V gene is TRBV5-8, the J gene TRBJ1-5; D call uncertain. Trimming shortened V by 5 bases and J by 4 bases, and 10 bases separated the two germline ends. This CDR3 contains 13 residues. CDR1 is SGHTS, CDR2 YDEGEE, per germline.